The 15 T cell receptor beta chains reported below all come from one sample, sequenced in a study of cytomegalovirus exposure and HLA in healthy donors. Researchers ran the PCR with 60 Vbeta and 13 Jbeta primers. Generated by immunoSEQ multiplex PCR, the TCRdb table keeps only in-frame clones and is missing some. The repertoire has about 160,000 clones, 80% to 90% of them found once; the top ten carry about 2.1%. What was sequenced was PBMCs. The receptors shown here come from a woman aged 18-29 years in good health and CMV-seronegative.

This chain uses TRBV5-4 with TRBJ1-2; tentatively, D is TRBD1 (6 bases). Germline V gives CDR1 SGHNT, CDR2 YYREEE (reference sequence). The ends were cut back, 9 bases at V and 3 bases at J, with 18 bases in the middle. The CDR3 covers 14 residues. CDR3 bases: TGTGCCACCACCCGGGGGGGCATGGACTATGGCTACACCTTC. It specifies CATTRGGMDYGYTF.

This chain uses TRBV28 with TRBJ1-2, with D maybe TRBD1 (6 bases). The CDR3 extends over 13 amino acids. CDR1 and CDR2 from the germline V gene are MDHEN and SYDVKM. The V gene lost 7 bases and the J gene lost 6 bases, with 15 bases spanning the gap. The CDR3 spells CASIDRSEDGYTF. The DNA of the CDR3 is TGTGCCAGCATCGACAGGTCAGAGGATGGCTACACCTTC.

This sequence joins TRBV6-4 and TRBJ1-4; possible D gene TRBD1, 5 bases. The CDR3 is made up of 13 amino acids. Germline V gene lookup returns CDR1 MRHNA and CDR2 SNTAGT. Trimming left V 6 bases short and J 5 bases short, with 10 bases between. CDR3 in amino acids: CASSREVNEKLFF. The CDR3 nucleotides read TGTGCCAGCAGCAGGGAGGTGAATGAAAAACTGTTTTTT.

CDR3 nucleotides: TGTGCCAGCAAAGGGGGAAATAGCAATCAGCCCCAGCATTTT. The encoded protein is CASKGGNSNQPQHF. The rearrangement joins TRBV6-6 to TRBJ1-5, with a tentative D call TRBD1 (6 bases). The germline V and J ends were trimmed by 7 bases and 0 bases, with 10 bases remaining between them. CDR1 and CDR2 from the germline V gene are MNHNY and SVGAGI (reference sequence). There are 14 residues in the CDR3.

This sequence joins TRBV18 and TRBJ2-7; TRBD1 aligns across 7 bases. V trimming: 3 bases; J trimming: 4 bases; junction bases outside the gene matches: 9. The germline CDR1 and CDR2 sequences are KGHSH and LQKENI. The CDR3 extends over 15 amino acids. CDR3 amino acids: CASSPDRDREYEQYF. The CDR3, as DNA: TGTGCCAGCTCACCGGACCGGGACAGAGAATACGAGCAGTACTTC. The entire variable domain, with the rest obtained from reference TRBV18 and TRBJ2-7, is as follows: NAGVMQNPRHLVRRRGQEARLRCSPMKGHSHVYWYRQLPEEGLKFMVYLQKENIIDESGMPKERFSAEFPKEGPSILRIQQVVRGDSAAYFCASSPDRDREYEQYFGPGTRLTVT.

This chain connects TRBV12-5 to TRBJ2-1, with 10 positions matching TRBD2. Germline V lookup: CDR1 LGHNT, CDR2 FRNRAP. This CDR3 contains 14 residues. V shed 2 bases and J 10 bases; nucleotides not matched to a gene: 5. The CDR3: CASGLWTAGGEQFF. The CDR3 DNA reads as TGTGCTAGTGGTTTGTGGACAGCGGGAGGGGAGCAGTTCTTC. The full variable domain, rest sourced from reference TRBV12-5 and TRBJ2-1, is DARVTQTPRHKVTEMGQEVTMRCQPILGHNTVFWYRQTMMQGLELLAYFRNRAPLDDSGMPKDRFSAEMPDATLATLKIQPSEPRDSAVYFCASGLWTAGGEQFFGPGTRLTVL.

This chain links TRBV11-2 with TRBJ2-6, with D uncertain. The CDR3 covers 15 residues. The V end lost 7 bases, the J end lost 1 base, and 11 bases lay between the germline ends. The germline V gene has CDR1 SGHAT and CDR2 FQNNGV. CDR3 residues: CASTVLGSGANVLTF. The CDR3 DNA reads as TGTGCCAGCACCGTCCTCGGGTCTGGGGCCAACGTCCTGACTTTC.

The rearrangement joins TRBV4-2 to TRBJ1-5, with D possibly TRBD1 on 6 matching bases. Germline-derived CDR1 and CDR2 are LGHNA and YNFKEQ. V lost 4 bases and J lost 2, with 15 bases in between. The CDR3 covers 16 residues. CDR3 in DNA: TGTGCCAGCAGCCTGGTCCGGGCAGGGGGCAATCAGCCCCAGCATTTT. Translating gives CASSLVRAGGNQPQHF.

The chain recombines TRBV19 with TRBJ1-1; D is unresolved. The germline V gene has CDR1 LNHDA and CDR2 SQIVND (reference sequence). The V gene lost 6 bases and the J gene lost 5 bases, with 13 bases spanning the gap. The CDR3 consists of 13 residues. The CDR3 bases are TGTGCCAGTAGGGACCTTGGGGAGACTGAAGCTTTCTTT. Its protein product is CASRDLGETEAFF.

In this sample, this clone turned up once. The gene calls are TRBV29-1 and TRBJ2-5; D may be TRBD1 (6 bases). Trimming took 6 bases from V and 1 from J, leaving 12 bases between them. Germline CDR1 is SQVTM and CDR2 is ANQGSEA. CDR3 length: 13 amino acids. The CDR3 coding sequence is TGCAGCGTCGAACAGGGCCCCCAAGAGACCCAGTACTTC. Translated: CSVEQGPQETQYF.

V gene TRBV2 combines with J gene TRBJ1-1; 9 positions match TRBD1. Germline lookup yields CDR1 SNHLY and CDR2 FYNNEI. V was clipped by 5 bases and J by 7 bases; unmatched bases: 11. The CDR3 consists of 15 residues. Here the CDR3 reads CASSLETGGSDEAFF. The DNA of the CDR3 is TGTGCCAGCAGTCTAGAAACAGGGGGCTCGGATGAAGCTTTCTTT.

The CDR3 loop reads CAISTTSGVEETQYF. The DNA of the CDR3 is TGTGCCATCAGTACGACTAGCGGGGTTGAGGAGACCCAGTACTTC. The genes are TRBV10-3 and TRBJ2-5; 11 bases line up with TRBD2. The CDR3 has 15 amino acids. J was trimmed by 5 bases and V by 5 bases; bases with no gene match: 7. Germline V gene lookup returns CDR1 ENHRY and CDR2 SYGVKD.

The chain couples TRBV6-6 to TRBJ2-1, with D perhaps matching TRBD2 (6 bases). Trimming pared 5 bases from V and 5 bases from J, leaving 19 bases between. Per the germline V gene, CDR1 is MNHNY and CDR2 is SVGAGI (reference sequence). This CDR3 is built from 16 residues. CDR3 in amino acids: CASSGRVGLVDNEQFF. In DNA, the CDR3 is TGTGCCAGCAGTGGACGGGTGGGACTCGTCGACAATGAGCAGTTCTTC.

In nucleotides, the CDR3 is TGTGCCAGTGGTCTACAGGGGCGCTTCGAGGGCTACACCTTC. It encodes CASGLQGRFEGYTF. The chain couples TRBV19 to TRBJ1-2; TRBD1 aligns across 7 bases. V was pared by 8 bases and J by 8 bases, with 14 bases of the junction left unmatched. The germline V gene encodes CDR1 LNHDA and CDR2 SQIVND (reference sequence). CDR3 length: 14 residues.

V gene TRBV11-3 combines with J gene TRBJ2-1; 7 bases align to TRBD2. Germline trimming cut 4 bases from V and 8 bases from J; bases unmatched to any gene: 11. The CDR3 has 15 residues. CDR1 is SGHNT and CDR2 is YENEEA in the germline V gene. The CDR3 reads CASSSRWVAGDEQFF. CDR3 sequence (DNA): TGTGCCAGCAGCTCGCGGTGGGTGGCGGGGGATGAGCAGTTCTTC.